This T cell receptor beta chain was documented in a study of CD8 T cells in Susac syndrome (dated by TCRdb to between 2019 and 2020). Background for the entire study: Among the sequenced Susac syndrome patients, five or six had clinically active disease and eight or nine were in clinical remission. The study compared CD8+ T cell repertoire clonality among about a dozen healthy donors, approximately 14 Susac syndrome patients and fewer than 19 multiple sclerosis patients. The study used repertoire sequencing to test whether antigen drove CD8+ T cell activation and differentiation in Susac syndrome. Susac syndrome patients were therapy-naive, on corticosteroids (some also receiving IVIg), or on IVIg alone at blood withdrawal.

RNA was extracted with the RNeasy kit and about 0.5 to 1 ug was reverse transcribed using random hexamers. TCR beta CDR3 regions were amplified with the immunoSEQ multiplex PCR assay covering 54 Vbeta and 13 Jbeta segments. To correct PCR amplification bias, a synthetic template baseline was used for both primer optimization and computational correction. In the source study's methods: Only productive sequences were kept, with reads annotated to V, D and J genes according to IMGT and analyzed in immunoSEQ Analyzer. Clonality was computed as one minus Shannon entropy normalized by log2 of the number of productive unique sequences. Public and private clones were assessed among the 100 most prevalent clones of each patient and control. Clones were defined as Susac-specific when absent from the healthy and MS cohorts, from approximately 970 published viral clones and from other ImmuneACCESS disease sequences. In TCRdb, the public reads were trimmed at Q25 with fastp and aligned with MiXCR, with productive beta chains retained. Each CDR3 protein gets just one entry, which takes the most common genes and DNA from the rows behind it. The authors' filters were not applied to this entry. Present in this sample are about 82,000 distinct CDR3 sequences, approximately 96% of which were seen just once. The top ten clones comprise roughly 0.62% of the sample.

Overall study results and their limits: CD8+ repertoires in Susac syndrome showed clonal expansion, which was highest in CD8+ TEMRA cells and was greater in clinically active patients than in remitting patients. The number of individuals in the TCR sequencing and HLA analysis was acknowledged as relatively small. Roughly 17 and five Susac-specific public clones were found in the total CD8+ and CD8+ TEMRA repertoires, respectively.

Reading the germline V gene gives CDR1 SQVTM and CDR2 ANQGSEA. The junction shows trimming of 4 bases on V and 4 bases on J, plus 13 bases between the germline ends. The CDR3 spans 13 residues, from the cysteine through the phenylalanine. The retained sequence is limited to the CDR3, 39 bases, with the frame set at the first base. Peripheral blood CD8+ and CD4+ T cells from healthy donors, Susac syndrome patients and multiple sclerosis patients were profiled using high-throughput TCR beta sequencing. Recently defined diagnostic criteria for definite or probable disease were met by the Susac syndrome patients. Bulk CD8+ and CD4+ T cells were purified by magnetic negative isolation, whereas CD8+ TEMRA cells were enriched by FACS. Blood was drawn into EDTA tubes, processed within 24 hours, and PBMCs were isolated by density gradient centrifugation. PBMCs intended for TCR sequencing were cryopreserved in liquid nitrogen and thawed later in a water bath at 37 degrees C. The sorted or isolated CD4+, CD8+ and CD8+ TEMRA cells reached a purity of at least 90%.

Regarding this clonotype: This clone's antigen is unknown. No base quality information exists; no much larger clone differs at one position.

The sequence derives from a human donor with Susac syndrome. The chain joins TRBV29-1 to TRBJ2-5; a weak D assignment points to TRBD1 (6 bases agree). Sequencing was performed on CD8+ T cells from PBMCs. DNA sequence: TGCAGCGTTGCACAGGGACAACTAGAGACCCAGTACTTC. It translates to CSVAQGQLETQYF.